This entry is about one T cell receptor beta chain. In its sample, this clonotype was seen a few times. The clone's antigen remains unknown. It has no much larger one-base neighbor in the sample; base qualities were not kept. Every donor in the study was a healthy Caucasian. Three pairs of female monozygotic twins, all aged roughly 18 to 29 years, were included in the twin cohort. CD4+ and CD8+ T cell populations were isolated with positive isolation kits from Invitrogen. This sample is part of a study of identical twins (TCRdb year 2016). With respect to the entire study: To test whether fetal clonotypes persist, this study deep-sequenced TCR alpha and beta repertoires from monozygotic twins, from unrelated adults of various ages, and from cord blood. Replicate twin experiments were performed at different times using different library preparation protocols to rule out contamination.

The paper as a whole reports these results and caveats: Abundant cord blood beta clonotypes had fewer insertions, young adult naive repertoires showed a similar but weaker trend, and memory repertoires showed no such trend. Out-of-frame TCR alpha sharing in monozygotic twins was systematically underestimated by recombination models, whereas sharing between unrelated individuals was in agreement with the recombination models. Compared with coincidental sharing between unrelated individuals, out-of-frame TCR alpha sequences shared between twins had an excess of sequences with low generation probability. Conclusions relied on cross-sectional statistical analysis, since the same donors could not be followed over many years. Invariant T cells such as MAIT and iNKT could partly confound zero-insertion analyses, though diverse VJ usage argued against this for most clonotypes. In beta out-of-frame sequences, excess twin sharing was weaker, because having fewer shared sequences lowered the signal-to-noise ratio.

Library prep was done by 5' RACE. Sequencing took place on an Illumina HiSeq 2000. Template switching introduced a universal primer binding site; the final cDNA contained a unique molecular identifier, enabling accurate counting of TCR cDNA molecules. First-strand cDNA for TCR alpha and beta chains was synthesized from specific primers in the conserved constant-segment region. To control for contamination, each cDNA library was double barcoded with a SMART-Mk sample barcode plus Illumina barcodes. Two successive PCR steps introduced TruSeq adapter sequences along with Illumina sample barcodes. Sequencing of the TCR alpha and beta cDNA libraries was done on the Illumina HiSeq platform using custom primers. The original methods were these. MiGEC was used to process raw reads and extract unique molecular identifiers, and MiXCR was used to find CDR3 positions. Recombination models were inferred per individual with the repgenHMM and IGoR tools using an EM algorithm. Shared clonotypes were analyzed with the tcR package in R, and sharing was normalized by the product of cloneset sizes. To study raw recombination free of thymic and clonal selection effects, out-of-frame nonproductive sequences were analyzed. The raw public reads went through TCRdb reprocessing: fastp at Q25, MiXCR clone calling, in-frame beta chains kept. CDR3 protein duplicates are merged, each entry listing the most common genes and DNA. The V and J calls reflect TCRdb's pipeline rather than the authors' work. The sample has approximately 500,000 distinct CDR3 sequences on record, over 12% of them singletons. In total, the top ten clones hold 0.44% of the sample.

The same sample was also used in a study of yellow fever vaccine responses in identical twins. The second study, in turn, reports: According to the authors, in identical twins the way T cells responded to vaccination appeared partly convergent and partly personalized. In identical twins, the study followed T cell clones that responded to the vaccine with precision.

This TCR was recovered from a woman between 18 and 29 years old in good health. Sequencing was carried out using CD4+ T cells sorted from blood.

The CDR3 protein sequence reads: CASSSGTYQVEQYF. The DNA sequence follows: TGCGCCAGCAGCTCCGGGACTTACCAAGTGGAGCAGTACTTC. In this chain, TRBV5-1 is recombined with TRBJ2-7; TRBD2 might be the D gene, on 6 matching bases. V lost 3 bases and J lost 7 bases; the stretch between them is 17 bases long. Via the germline V gene, CDR1 is SGHRS and CDR2 YFSETQ. From its cysteine to its phenylalanine, the CDR3 spans 14 amino acids. Only CDR3 DNA is held: 42 bases, read in frame from base 1. Reference TRBV5-1 and TRBJ2-7 genes cover what lies past the CDR3, so the full variable domain is KAGVTQTPRYLIKTRGQQVTLSCSPISGHRSVSWYQQTPGQGLQFLFEYFSETQRNKGNFPGRFSGRQFSNSRSEMNVSTLELGDSALYLCASSSGTYQVEQYFGPGTRLTVT.